Sequencing of this TCR beta chain was carried out in a study of cytotoxic CD8 clonotypes in ibrutinib-treated CLL. As for the study in general: Response samples were taken after a median of about 12 months on treatment, range 6 to 36.

This clone came up a few times. The antigen is unknown. The planned depth of sequencing spanned 1 in 200,000 to 1 in 1 million T cells. Data came from immunoSEQ multiplex PCR; TCRdb stores just in-frame clones and leaves some out. Among more than 110,000 clones, 80% were seen once, and the ten largest hold less than 8.5%. Findings and caveats of the study: Treatment left the uncommon public clonotypes either contracted or stable in frequency.

The TCR sequence derives from a human donor with chronic lymphocytic leukemia. The source was PBMCs, collected after 36 months of ibrutinib treatment.

The DNA for the CDR3 is TGTGCCAGCAGCTGGTCGGGGCTGGATGAGCAGTTCTTC. Encoded protein: CASSWSGLDEQFF. This rearrangement joins TRBV9 to TRBJ2-1, with D perhaps matching TRBD1 or TRBD2 (5 bases each). The CDR3 loop spans 13 amino acids. V was shortened by 4 bases and J by 8 bases, with 13 bases between the two germline ends. Germline V gene sequence: CDR1 SGDLS, CDR2 YYNGEE. The variable domain in full, with the rest retrieved from reference TRBV9 and TRBJ2-1, is DSGVTQTPKHLITATGQRVTLRCSPRSGDLSVYWYQQSLDQGLQFLIQYYNGEERAKGNILERFSAQQFPDLHSELNLSSLELGDSALYFCASSWSGLDEQFFGPGTRLTVL.